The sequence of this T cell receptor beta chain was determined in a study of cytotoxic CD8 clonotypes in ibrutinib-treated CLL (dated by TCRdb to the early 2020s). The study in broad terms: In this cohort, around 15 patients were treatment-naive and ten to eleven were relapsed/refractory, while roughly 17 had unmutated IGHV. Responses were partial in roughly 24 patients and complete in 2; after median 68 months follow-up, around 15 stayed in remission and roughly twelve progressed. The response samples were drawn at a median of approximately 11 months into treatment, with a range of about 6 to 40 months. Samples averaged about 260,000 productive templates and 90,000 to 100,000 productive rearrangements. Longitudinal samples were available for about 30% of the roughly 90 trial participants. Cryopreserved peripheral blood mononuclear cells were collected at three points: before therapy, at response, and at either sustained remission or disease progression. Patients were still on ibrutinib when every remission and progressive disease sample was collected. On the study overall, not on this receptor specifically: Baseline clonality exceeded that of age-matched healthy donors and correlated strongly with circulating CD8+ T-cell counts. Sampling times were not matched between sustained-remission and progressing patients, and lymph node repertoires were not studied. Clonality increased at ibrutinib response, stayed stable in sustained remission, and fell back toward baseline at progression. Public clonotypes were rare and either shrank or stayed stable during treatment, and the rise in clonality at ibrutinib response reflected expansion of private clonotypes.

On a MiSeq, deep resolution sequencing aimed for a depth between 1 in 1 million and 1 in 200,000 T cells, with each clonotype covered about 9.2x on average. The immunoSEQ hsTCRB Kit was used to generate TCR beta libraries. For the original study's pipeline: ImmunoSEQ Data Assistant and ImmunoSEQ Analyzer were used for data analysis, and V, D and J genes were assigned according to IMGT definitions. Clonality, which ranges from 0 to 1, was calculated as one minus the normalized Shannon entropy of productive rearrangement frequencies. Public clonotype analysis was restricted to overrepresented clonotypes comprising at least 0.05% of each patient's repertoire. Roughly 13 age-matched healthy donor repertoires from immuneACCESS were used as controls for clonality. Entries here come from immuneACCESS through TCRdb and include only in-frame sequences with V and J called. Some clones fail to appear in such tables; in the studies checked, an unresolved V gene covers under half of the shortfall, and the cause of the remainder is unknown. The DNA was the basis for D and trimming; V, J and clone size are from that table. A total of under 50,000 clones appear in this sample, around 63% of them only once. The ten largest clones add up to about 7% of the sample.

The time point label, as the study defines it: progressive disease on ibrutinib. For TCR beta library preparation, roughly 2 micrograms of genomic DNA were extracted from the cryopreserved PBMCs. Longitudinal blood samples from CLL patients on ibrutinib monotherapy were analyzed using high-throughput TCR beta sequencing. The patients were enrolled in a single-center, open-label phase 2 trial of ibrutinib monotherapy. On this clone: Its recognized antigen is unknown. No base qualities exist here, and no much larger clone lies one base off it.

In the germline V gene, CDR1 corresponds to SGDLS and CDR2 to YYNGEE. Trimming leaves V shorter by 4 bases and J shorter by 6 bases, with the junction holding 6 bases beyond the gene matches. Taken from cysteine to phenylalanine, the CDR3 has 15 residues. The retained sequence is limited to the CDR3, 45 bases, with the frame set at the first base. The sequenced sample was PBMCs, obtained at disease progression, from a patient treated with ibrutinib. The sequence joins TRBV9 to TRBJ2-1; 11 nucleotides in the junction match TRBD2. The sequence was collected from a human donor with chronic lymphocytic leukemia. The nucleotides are TGTGCCAGCAGCACTACTAGCGGGGGAACCAATGAGCAGTTCTTC. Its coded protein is CASSTTSGGTNEQFF.